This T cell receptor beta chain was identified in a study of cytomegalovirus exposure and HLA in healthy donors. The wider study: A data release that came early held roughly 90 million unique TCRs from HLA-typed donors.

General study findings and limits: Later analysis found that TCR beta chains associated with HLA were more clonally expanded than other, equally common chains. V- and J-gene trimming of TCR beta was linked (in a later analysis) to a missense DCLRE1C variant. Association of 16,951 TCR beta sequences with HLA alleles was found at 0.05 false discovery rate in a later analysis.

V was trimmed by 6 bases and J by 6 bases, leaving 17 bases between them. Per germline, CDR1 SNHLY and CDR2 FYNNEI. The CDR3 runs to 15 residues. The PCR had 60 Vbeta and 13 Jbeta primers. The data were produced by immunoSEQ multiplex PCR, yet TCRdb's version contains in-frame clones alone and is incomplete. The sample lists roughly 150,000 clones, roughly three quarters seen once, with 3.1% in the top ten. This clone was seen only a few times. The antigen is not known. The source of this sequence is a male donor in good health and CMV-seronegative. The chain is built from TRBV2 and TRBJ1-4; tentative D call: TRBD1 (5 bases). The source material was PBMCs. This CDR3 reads CASRAVGGRHEKLFF. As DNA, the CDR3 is TGTGCCAGCAGGGCCGTCGGGGGGAGACATGAAAAACTGTTTTTT.